The 10 T cell receptor beta chains below were found in one sample sequenced in a study of CD8 T cells in Susac syndrome. When the RNA was reverse transcribed, random hexamers were used with an input of roughly 0.45 to 1 ug. One entry per CDR3 protein results from TCRdb running MiXCR on the immunoSEQ multiplex PCR reads. The table shows under 150,000 distinct CDR3 sequences, with approximately 95% occurring only once. Sequencing input: CD4+ T cells from PBMCs. The receptor set was obtained from a human donor with Susac syndrome.

The rearrangement links TRBV2 to TRBJ1-4; a weak D match, TRBD1 (5 bases). Germline CDR1 and CDR2: SNHLY and FYNNEI. V dropped 2 bases and J dropped 7 bases, with 8 bases sitting between them. The CDR3 is 13 residues long. The CDR3 sequence is CASSEQGREKLFF. The CDR3 DNA reads TGTGCCAGCAGTGAACAGGGACGTGAAAAACTGTTTTTT.

This clonotype occurred once. This rearrangement joins TRBV15 to TRBJ2-6; D is perhaps TRBD1 (7 bases). The CDR3 totals 19 residues. V was trimmed by 0 bases and J by 0 bases, leaving 15 bases between them. Germline V lookup: CDR1 LNHNV, CDR2 YYDKDF (reference sequence). CDR3 in amino acids: CATSREAGGLLSGANVLTF. The CDR3, as DNA: TGTGCCACCAGCAGAGAGGCAGGGGGGTTACTCTCTGGGGCCAACGTCCTGACTTTC.

This chain joins TRBV20-1 and TRBJ2-1, with TRBD2 matching 9 bases. The CDR3 has 17 amino acids. Trimming removed 1 base from V and 4 bases from J; junction bases left unmatched: 11. Germline CDR1 and CDR2: DFQATT and SNEGSKA (reference sequence). CDR3 residues: CSARVGSGSPGYNEQFF. CDR3 DNA: TGCAGTGCTAGAGTGGGTAGCGGGAGCCCCGGGTACAATGAGCAGTTCTTC.

This chain uses TRBV30 with TRBJ1-1, with D hard to call. Germline assignment: CDR1 GTSNPN and CDR2 SVGIG (reference sequence). Trimming pared 8 bases from V and 6 bases from J, leaving 13 bases between. The CDR3 has 11 residues. The CDR3 region has the DNA TGTGCCAGACAAGGGATCGCTGAAGCTTTCTTT. Residues: CARQGIAEAFF.

The chain joins TRBV30 to TRBJ2-7; D is possibly TRBD1 (5 bases). CDR1 is GTSNPN, CDR2 SVGIG, per germline (reference sequence). The CDR3 consists of 13 residues. V dropped 0 bases and J dropped 5 bases, with 11 bases sitting between them. The CDR3 loop reads CAWSVRQSNEQYF. The CDR3 DNA is TGTGCCTGGAGTGTACGACAGTCTAACGAGCAGTACTTC.

This clonotype was counted a single time. The V and J genes are TRBV14 and TRBJ1-4, with D maybe TRBD1 (5 bases). Trimming took 5 bases from V and 7 from J, leaving 14 bases between them. CDR1 is SGHDN, CDR2 FVKESK, per germline. The CDR3 runs 14 residues. CDR3 in amino acids: CASSFRARGEKLFF. The CDR3 nucleotides are TGTGCCAGCAGCTTCAGGGCGCGGGGTGAAAAACTGTTTTTT. Drawing the rest from reference TRBV14 and TRBJ1-4, the complete variable domain is EAGVTQFPSHSVIEKGQTVTLRCDPISGHDNLYWYRRVMGKEIKFLLHFVKESKQDESGMPNNRFLAERTGGTYSTLKVQPAELEDSGVYFCASSFRARGEKLFFGSGTQLSVL.

The chain links TRBV20-1 to TRBJ2-3, with D unresolved. Germline V gene data show CDR1 as DFQATT and CDR2 as SNEGSKA (reference sequence). CDR3 length equals 13 residues. With 3 bases removed from V and 1 base from J, the gap between germline ends came to 8 bases. In nucleotides, the CDR3 is TGCAGTGCTAGTTCTGGGGGCACAGATACGCAGTATTTT. Its translation is CSASSGGTDTQYF.

V gene TRBV20-1 combines with J gene TRBJ2-4, with D perhaps TRBD2 (5 bases). Looked up from germline, CDR1 is DFQATT and CDR2 is SNEGSKA (reference sequence). V shed 6 bases and J shed 0 bases, with 21 bases lying between them. CDR3 size: 17 residues. The CDR3 protein is CSAALPPGLIAKNIQYF. DNA for the CDR3: TGCAGTGCAGCCCTACCCCCCGGACTGATAGCCAAAAACATTCAGTACTTC.

This chain links TRBV29-1 with TRBJ2-1, with a tentative D call TRBD2 (5 bases). This CDR3 region has 12 residues. Trimming took off 2 bases at V and 4 bases at J, with 6 bases between the two ends. Per the germline V gene, CDR1 is SQVTM and CDR2 is ANQGSEA. The CDR3 loop is CSVESGYNEQFF. For the CDR3, the DNA is TGCAGCGTTGAAAGCGGTTACAATGAGCAGTTCTTC.

Remarks on this clonotype: The junction does not match germline at one end; this may be a read error. CDR3 loop: CASSESQFLYEQYF. For the CDR3, the DNA is TGTGCCAGCAGCGAATCACAGTTCCTTTACGAGCAGTACTTC. This chain uses TRBV16 with TRBJ2-7; no clear D gene. Germline loops: CDR1 KGHSY, CDR2 FQNENV. CDR3 length: 14 amino acids.